This T cell receptor (beta chain) was captured in a study of lymphopenia after photon versus proton radiotherapy. The repertoire was sequenced with immunoSEQ multiplex PCR; TCRdb's copy has only in-frame clones and lacks some. The sample yields roughly 64,000 clones, 75% to 90% seen once. There are 14 residues in the CDR3. Trimming took 3 bases from V and 4 from J; bases not matched to a gene: 5. Germline V gene sequence: CDR1 MDHEN, CDR2 SYDVKM. This clone was seen only once. The sequencing here drew on peripheral blood, taken from a patient treated with proton-based radiotherapy. This TCR was sampled from a man older than 75 with esophageal cancer. The chain carries TRBV28 and TRBJ1-2; 7 bases line up with TRBD1. The chain's CDR3 is CASSFPGQSYGYTF. The CDR3 DNA reads TGTGCCAGCAGTTTTCCGGGACAGTCCTATGGCTACACCTTC.